Listed below are T cell receptor beta chains from one sample, sequenced in a study of response to subunit inactivated influenza vaccine. Each CDR3 protein is one row after TCRdb ran MiXCR on the RT-PCR reads. This table holds 500,000 to 700,000 distinct CDR3 sequences, roughly 25% found once. These data were also reused for a study on T cells expressing NK-cell markers.

The material was CD4+ T cells sorted from PBMCs, obtained 12 days after vaccination. These receptors all come from a man between 45 and 60 years old who received an inactivated influenza vaccine. CDR3s include the opening cysteine and the closing phenylalanine or tryptophan. A D gene is named only where the DNA matches it firmly. Size values are once, few and many counts, or a class for expanded clones, and some rows have none.

TRBV10-3	14	-	-	TRBJ2-2	CAIRKDGETGELFF	TGTGCCATCAGAAAGGACGGGGAAACCGGGGAGCTGTTTTTT
TRBV11-2	14	few	-	TRBJ2-5	CASSLDQGFGTQYF	TGTGCCAGCAGCTTAGATCAAGGGTTTGGGACCCAGTACTTC
TRBV3-1	18	few	-	TRBJ2-7	CASSQDPRRERDYYEQYF	TGTGCCAGCAGCCAAGATCCCCGGCGGGAAAGGGATTACTACGAGCAGTACTTC
TRBV2	15	few	-	TRBJ2-2	CASSDLFANTGELFF	TGTGCCAGCAGTGATCTGTTCGCGAACACCGGGGAGCTGTTTTTT
TRBV6-2/TRBV6-3	15	-	TRBD1	TRBJ1-5	CASSHGTGGGQPQHF	TGTGCCAGCAGCCACGGCACAGGGGGCGGGCAGCCCCAGCATTTT
TRBV12-3/TRBV12-4	15	-	TRBD1	TRBJ1-3	CASSLTGGTGNTIYF	TGTGCCAGCAGTTTGACAGGGGGAACTGGAAACACCATATATTTT
TRBV7-9	14	few	TRBD2	TRBJ2-1	CATNLAGGVSEQFF	TGTGCCACCAACCTAGCGGGAGGTGTAAGTGAGCAGTTCTTC
TRBV6-5	17	few	TRBD1	TRBJ1-1	CASSYSDRGRGNTEAFF	TGTGCCAGCAGTTACTCGGACAGGGGAAGAGGGAACACTGAAGCTTTCTTT
TRBV7-2	15	few	-	TRBJ2-4	CASSLDPAAKNIQYF	TGTGCCAGCAGCTTAGACCCGGCGGCCAAAAACATTCAGTACTTC
TRBV5-6	13	once	-	TRBJ2-7	CASSTSVTYEQYF	TGTGCCAGCAGCACGAGCGTCACCTACGAGCAGTACTTC
TRBV30	14	-	TRBD1	TRBJ1-6	CAWNIQGSYSPLHF	TGTGCCTGGAACATACAGGGGTCCTATTCACCCCTCCACTTT
TRBV3-1	16	few	-	TRBJ2-4	CASSQDQPGVKNIQYF	TGTGCCAGCAGCCAAGATCAGCCCGGGGTCAAAAACATTCAGTACTTC
TRBV18	18	few	TRBD1	TRBJ1-5	CASSAIGQGGSSNQPQHF	TGTGCCAGCTCAGCTATCGGACAGGGAGGAAGTAGCAATCAGCCCCAGCATTTT
TRBV11-2	14	-	-	TRBJ1-5	CASSSTDGNQPQHF	TGTGCCAGCAGTTCCACAGACGGCAATCAGCCCCAGCATTTT
TRBV6-2/TRBV6-3	11	-	-	TRBJ2-1	CASRDLQELFF	TGTGCCAGCAGGGACTTGCAAGAATTGTTCTTC
TRBV27	20	-	TRBD1	TRBJ2-2	CASSSPPRGQGVMNTGELFF	TGTGCCAGCAGTTCACCCCCCCGAGGACAGGGGGTAATGAACACCGGGGAGCTGTTTTTT
TRBV20-1	14	few	TRBD1	TRBJ1-1	CSARQGWVNTEAFF	TGCAGTGCTCGACAGGGCTGGGTGAACACTGAAGCTTTCTTT
TRBV20-1	14	-	TRBD2	TRBJ2-1	CSAGGTSGYNEQFF	TGCAGTGCTGGGGGGACTAGCGGGTACAATGAGCAGTTCTTC
TRBV6-2/TRBV6-3	15	-	TRBD2	TRBJ2-7	CASNLPGTRVSEQYF	TGTGCCAGCAACCTACCTGGGACTAGGGTGAGCGAGCAGTACTTC
TRBV7-2	13	few	-	TRBJ2-3	CASSLIRTDTQYF	TGTGCCAGCAGCTTGATTAGGACAGATACGCAGTATTTT
TRBV9	16	-	TRBD2	TRBJ2-3	CASSVGNGGSTDTQYF	TGTGCCAGCAGCGTAGGAAACGGGGGGAGCACAGATACGCAGTATTTT
TRBV5-1	13	-	-	TRBJ1-6	CASSFPGESPLHF	TGCGCCAGCAGCTTCCCAGGGGAATCACCCCTCCACTTT
TRBV5-1	14	-	-	TRBJ2-7	CASSLWDGSYEQYF	TGCGCCAGCAGCTTATGGGACGGCAGCTACGAGCAGTACTTC
TRBV7-8	13	-	-	TRBJ2-7	CASKSRDSYEQYF	TGTGCCAGCAAGTCCCGGGACTCCTACGAGCAGTACTTC
TRBV14	14	-	-	TRBJ2-4	CASSQRGAKNIQYF	TGTGCCAGCAGCCAAAGGGGAGCCAAAAACATTCAGTACTTC
TRBV28	14	few	-	TRBJ2-7	CASSSRGFVYEQYF	TGTGCCAGCAGTTCCCGGGGCTTTGTCTACGAGCAGTACTTC